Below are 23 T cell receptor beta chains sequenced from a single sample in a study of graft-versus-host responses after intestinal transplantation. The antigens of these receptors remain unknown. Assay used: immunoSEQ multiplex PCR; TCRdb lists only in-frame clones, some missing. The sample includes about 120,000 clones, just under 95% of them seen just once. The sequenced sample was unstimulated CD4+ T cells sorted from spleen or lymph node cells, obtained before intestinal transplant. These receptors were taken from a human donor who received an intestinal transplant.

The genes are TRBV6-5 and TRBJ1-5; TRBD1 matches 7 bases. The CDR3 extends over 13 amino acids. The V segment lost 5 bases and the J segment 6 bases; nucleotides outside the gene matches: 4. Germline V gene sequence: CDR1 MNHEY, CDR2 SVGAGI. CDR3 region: CASSRDRVQPQHF. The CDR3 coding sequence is TGTGCCAGCAGTCGCGACAGGGTTCAGCCCCAGCATTTT.

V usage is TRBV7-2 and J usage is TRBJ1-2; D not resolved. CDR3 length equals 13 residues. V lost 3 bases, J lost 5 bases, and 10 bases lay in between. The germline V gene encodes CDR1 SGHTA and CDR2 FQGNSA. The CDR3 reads CASSFAPGYGYTF. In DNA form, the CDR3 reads TGTGCCAGCAGCTTCGCTCCAGGTTATGGCTACACCTTC.

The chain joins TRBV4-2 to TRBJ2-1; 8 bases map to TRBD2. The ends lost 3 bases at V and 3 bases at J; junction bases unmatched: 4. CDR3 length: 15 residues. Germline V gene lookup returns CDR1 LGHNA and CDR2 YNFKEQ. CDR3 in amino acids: CASSHVAGLYNEQFF. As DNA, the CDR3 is TGTGCCAGCAGCCATGTAGCGGGACTCTACAATGAGCAGTTCTTC.

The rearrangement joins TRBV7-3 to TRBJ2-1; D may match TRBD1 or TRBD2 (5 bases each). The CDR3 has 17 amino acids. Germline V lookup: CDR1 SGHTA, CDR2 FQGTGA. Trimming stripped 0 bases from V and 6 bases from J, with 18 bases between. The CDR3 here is CASSLTRMGGGGNEQFF. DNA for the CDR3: TGTGCCAGCAGCTTAACGAGAATGGGTGGGGGTGGCAATGAGCAGTTCTTC. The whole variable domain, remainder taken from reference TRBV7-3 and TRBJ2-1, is GAGVSQTPSNKVTEKGKYVELRCDPISGHTALYWYRQSLGQGPEFLIYFQGTGAADDSGLPNDRFFAVRPEGSVSTLKIQRTERGDSAVYLCASSLTRMGGGGNEQFFGPGTRLTVL.

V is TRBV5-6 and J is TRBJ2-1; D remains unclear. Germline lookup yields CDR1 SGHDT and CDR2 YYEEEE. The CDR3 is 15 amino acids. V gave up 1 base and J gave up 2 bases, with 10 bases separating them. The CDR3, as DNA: TGTGCCAGCAGCTTGCCGCCCAGAGCCTACAATGAGCAGTTCTTC. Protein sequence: CASSLPPRAYNEQFF.

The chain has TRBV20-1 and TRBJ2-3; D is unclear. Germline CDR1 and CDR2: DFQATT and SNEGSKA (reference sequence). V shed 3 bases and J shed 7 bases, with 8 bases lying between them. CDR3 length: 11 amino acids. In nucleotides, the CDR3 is TGCAGTGCTAGTGGCGTTAATACGCAGTATTTT. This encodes CSASGVNTQYF.

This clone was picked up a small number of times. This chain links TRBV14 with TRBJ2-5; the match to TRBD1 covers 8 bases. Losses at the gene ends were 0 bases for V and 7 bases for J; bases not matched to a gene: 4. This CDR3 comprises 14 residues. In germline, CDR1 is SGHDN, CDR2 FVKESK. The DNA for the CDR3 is TGTGCCAGCAGCCAAGATCAGGGGGCCAGGACCCAGTACTTC. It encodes CASSQDQGARTQYF. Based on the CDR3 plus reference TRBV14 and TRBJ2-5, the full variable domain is EAGVTQFPSHSVIEKGQTVTLRCDPISGHDNLYWYRRVMGKEIKFLLHFVKESKQDESGMPNNRFLAERTGGTYSTLKVQPAELEDSGVYFCASSQDQGARTQYFGPGTRLLVL.

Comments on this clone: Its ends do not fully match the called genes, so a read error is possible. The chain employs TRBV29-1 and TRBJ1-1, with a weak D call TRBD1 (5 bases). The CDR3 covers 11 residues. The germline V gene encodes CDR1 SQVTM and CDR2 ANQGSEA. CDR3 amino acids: CSVHPGLKLRF. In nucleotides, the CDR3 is TGCAGCGTTCACCCGGGACTAAAGCTACGTTTT.

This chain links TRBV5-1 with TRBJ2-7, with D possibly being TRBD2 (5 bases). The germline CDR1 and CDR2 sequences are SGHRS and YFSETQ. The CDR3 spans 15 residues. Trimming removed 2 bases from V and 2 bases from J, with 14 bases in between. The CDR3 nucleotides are TGCGCCAGCAGCTTTAGCGTCGAAGCAACCTACGAGCAGTACTTC. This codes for CASSFSVEATYEQYF.

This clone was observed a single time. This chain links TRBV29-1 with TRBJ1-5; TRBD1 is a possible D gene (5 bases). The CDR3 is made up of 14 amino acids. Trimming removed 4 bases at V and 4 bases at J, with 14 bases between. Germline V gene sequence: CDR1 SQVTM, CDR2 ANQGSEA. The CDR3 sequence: CSVAGGAGNQPQHF. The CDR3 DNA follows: TGCAGCGTTGCTGGTGGGGCGGGAAATCAGCCCCAGCATTTT.

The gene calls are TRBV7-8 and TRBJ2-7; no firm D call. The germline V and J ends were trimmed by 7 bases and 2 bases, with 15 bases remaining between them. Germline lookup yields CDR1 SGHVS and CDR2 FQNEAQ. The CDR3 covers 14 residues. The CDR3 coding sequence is TGTGCCAGCACCAACGGTGGGGATACCTACGAGCAGTACTTC. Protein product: CASTNGGDTYEQYF.

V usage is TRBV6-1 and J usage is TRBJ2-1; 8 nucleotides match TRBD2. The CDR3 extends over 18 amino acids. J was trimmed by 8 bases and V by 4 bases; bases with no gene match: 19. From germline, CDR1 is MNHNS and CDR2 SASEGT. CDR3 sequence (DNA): TGTGCCAGCAGTGCTCCGCTATTCAGGAGCGGGAGTGGGGATGAGCAGTTCTTC. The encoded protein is CASSAPLFRSGSGDEQFF.

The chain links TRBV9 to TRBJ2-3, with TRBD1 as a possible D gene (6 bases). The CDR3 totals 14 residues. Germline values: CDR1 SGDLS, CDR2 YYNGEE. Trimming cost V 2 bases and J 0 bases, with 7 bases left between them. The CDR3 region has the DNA TGTGCCAGCAGCGTGGACAGTAGCACAGATACGCAGTATTTT. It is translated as CASSVDSSTDTQYF.

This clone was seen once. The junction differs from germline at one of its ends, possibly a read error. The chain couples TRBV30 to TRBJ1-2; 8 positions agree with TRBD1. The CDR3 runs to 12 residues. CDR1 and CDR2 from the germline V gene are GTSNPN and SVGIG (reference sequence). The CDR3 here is CAWSVGGDRPLF. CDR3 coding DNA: TGTGCCTGGAGTGTGGGAGGGGACAGGCCCCTCTTC.

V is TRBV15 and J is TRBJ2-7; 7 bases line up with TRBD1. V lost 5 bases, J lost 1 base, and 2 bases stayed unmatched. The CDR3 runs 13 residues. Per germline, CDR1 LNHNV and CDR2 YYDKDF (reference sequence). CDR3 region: CATSPQGSYEQYF. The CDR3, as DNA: TGTGCCACCAGCCCACAGGGGTCCTACGAGCAGTACTTC.

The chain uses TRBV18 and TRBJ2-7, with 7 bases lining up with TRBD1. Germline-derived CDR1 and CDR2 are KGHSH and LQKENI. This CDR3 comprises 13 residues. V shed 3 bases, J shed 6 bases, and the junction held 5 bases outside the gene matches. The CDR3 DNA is TGTGCCAGCTCACCGAGACAGGGTTCCGAGCAGTACTTC. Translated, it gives CASSPRQGSEQYF.

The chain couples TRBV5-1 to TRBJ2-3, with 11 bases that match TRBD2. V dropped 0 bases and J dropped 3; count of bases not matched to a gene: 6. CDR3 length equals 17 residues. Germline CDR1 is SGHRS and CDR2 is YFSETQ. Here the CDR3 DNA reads TGCGCCAGCAGCTTGGAAGGGCTAGCGGGAGGTACAGATACGCAGTATTTT. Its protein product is CASSLEGLAGGTDTQYF.

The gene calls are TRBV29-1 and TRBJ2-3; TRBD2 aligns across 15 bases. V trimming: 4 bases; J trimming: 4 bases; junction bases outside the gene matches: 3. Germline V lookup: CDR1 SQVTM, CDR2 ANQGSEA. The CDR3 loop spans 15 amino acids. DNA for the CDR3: TGCAGCGTTGCCTGGACTAGCGGGAGGGCAGATACGCAGTATTTT. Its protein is CSVAWTSGRADTQYF.

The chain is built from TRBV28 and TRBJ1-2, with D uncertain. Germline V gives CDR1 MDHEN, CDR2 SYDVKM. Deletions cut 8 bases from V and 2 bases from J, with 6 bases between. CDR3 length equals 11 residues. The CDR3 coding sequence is TGTGCCAGCGCGGTAAACTATGGCTACACCTTC. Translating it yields CASAVNYGYTF.

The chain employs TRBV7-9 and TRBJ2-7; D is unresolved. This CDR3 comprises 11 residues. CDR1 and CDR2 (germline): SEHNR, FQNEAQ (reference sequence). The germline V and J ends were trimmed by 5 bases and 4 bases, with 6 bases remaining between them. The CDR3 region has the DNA TGTGCCAGCAGCCATCAGTACGAGCAGTACTTC. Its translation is CASSHQYEQYF. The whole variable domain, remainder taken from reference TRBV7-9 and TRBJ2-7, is DTGVSQNPRHKITKRGQNVTFRCDPISEHNRLYWYRQTLGQGPEFLTYFQNEAQLEKSRLLSDRFSAERPKGSFSTLEIQRTEQGDSAMYLCASSHQYEQYFGPGTRLTVT.

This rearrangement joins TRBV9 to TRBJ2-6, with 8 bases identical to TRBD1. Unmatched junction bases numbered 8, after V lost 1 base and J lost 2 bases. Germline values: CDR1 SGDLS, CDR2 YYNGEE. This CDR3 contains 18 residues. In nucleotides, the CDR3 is TGTGCCAGCAGCGTACGAGGGGACAGGATGACTGGGGCCAACGTCCTGACTTTC. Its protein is CASSVRGDRMTGANVLTF.

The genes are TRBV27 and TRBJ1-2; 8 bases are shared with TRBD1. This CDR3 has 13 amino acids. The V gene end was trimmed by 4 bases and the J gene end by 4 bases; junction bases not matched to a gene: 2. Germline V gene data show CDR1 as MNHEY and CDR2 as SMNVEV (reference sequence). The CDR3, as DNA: TGTGCCAGCAGTTGGACAGGGAGCTATGGCTACACCTTC. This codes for CASSWTGSYGYTF.

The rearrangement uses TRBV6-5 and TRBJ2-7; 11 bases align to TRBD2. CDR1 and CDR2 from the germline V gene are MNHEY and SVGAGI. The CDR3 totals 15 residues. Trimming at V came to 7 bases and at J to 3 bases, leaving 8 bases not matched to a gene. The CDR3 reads CASTDLAGGIYEQYF. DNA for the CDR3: TGTGCCAGCACCGACCTAGCGGGAGGTATCTACGAGCAGTACTTC.